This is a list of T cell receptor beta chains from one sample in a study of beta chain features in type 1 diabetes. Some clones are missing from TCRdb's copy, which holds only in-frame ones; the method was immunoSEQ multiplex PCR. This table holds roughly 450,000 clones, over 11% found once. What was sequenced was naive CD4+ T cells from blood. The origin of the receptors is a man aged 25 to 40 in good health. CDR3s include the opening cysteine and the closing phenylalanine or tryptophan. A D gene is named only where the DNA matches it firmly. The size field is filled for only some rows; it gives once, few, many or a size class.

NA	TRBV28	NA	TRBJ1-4	CASRRGNEKLFF	TGTGCCAGCAGACGCGGGAATGAAAAACTGTTTTTT
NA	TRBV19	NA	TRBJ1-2	CASSYSLNYGYTF	TGTGCCAGTAGTTACAGTCTTAACTATGGCTACACCTTC
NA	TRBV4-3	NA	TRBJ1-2	CASSQGAGITIYGYTF	TGCGCCAGCAGCCAAGGGGCGGGTATAACAATATATGGCTACACCTTC
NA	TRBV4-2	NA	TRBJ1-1	CASSQESQAVGNTEAFF	TGTGCCAGCAGCCAAGAAAGCCAGGCGGTGGGGAACACTGAAGCTTTCTTT
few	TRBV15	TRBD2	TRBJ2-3	CATSRDSGSVPDTQYF	TGTGCCACCAGCAGAGATAGCGGGTCGGTCCCAGATACGCAGTATTTT
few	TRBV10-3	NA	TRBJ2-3	CAIGRRTDTQYF	TGTGCCATAGGAAGACGCACAGATACGCAGTATTTT
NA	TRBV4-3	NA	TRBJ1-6	CASSQDPFSPLHF	TGCGCCAGCAGCCAAGACCCGTTTTCACCCCTCCACTTT
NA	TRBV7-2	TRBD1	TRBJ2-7	CASKPTTGQVGEQYF	TGTGCCAGCAAACCAACGACAGGGCAAGTAGGCGAGCAGTACTTC
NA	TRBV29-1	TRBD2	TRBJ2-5	CSVGTTQETQYF	TGCAGCGTCGGGACTACGCAAGAGACCCAGTACTTC
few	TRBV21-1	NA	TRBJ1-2	CASSAGGYTF	TGTGCCAGCTCCGCAGGGGGCTACACCTTC
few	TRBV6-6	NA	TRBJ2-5	CASSLETQYF	TGTGCCAGCAGTCTAGAGACCCAGTACTTC
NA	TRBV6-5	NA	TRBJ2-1	CASSRGGNEQFF	TGTGCCAGCAGCCGAGGAGGGAATGAGCAGTTCTTC
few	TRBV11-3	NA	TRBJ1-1	CASSLGTGNTEAFF	TGTGCCAGCAGCTTAGGAACCGGGAACACTGAAGCTTTCTTT
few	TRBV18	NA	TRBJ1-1	CASSPQGISLLVNTEAFF	TGTGCCAGCTCACCACAGGGGATAAGTCTGCTGGTGAACACTGAAGCTTTCTTT
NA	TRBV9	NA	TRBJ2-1	CASSVVDEQFF	TGTGCCAGCAGCGTAGTAGATGAGCAGTTCTTC
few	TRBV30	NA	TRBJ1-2	CAWVPTVIYGYTF	TGTGCCTGGGTTCCGACGGTGATCTATGGCTACACCTTC
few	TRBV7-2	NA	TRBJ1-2	CASSLLGPNYGYTF	TGTGCCAGCAGCTTGCTGGGACCCAACTATGGCTACACCTTC
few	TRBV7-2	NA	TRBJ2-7	CASSLIGDREQYF	TGTGCCAGCAGCTTGATCGGGGACCGCGAGCAGTACTTC
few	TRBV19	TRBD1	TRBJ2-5	CASSTRQGSIGTQYF	TGTGCCAGTAGTACCCGACAGGGGAGTATTGGGACCCAGTACTTC
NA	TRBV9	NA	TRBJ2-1	CASSALQVLSSYNEQFF	TGTGCCAGCAGCGCTCTACAGGTCTTGAGCTCCTACAATGAGCAGTTCTTC
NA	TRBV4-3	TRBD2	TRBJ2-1	CASSRTTGGSTYNEQFF	TGCGCCAGCAGCCGCACAACCGGCGGGAGTACCTACAATGAGCAGTTCTTC
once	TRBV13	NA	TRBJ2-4	CASSLGHKNIQYF	TGTGCCAGCAGCTTAGGCCACAAAAACATTCAGTACTTC
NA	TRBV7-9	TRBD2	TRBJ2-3	CASSSGTTVQGTDTQYF	TGTGCCAGCAGCTCTGGGACTACTGTGCAGGGCACAGATACGCAGTATTTT
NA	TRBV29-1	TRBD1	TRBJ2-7	CSVEGGSGTGALYEQYF	TGCAGCGTTGAAGGCGGATCAGGAACAGGGGCCCTCTACGAGCAGTACTTC
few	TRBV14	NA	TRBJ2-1	CASSQRLTGYEQFF	TGTGCCAGCAGCCAGCGCCTAACGGGGTATGAGCAGTTCTTC
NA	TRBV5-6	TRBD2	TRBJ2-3	CASSLRAGDTDTQYF	TGTGCCAGCAGCTTAAGAGCGGGAGATACAGATACGCAGTATTTT
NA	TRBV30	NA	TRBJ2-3	CAWTLVGTDTQYF	TGTGCCTGGACTCTCGTGGGCACAGATACGCAGTATTTT
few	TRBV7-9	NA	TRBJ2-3	CASSFPGLITDTQYF	TGTGCCAGCAGCTTCCCGGGACTCATCACAGATACGCAGTATTTT
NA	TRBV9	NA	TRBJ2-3	CASSTLADTQYF	TGTGCCAGCAGCACCTTAGCAGATACGCAGTATTTT
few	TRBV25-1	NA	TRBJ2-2	CASSPTSTSRTGELFF	TGTGCCAGCAGCCCAACATCGACTTCGAGGACCGGGGAGCTGTTTTTT
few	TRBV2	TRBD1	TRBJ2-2	CASRTGEAGELFF	TGTGCCAGCAGGACAGGGGAGGCCGGGGAGCTGTTTTTT
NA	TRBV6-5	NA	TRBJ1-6	CASKRGKFSPLHF	TGTGCCAGCAAAAGGGGCAAATTCTCACCCCTCCACTTT
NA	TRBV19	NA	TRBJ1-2	CASSPRGGNDYGYTF	TGTGCCAGTAGTCCCCGGGGCGGGAACGACTATGGCTACACCTTC
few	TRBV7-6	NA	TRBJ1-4	CASSLLNEKLFF	TGTGCCAGCAGCCTCCTTAATGAAAAACTGTTTTTT